Each of the 22 T cell receptor beta chains below was sequenced from the same sample in a study of CD8 T cells in ankylosing spondylitis. Study-level findings and limits: Roughly 8 highly homologous variants made up a TCR beta motif that seemed to typify ankylosing spondylitis blood.

One entry per CDR3 protein results from TCRdb running MiXCR on the 5' RACE reads. The sample includes a few hundred thousand distinct CDR3 sequences, about an eighth of them seen just once. These TCRs are of unknown antigen specificity. The sample comprised blood, either unsorted or a sorted T cell fraction (not recorded which). These receptor sequences come from a male donor with ankylosing spondylitis.

The chain has TRBV15 and TRBJ2-1; TRBD2 might be the D (5 bases). The CDR3 has 14 residues. Germline CDR1 is LNHNV and CDR2 is YYDKDF (reference sequence). V was clipped by 1 base and J by 3 bases, with 7 bases between them. The CDR3 sequence: CATSRVDFYNEQFF. DNA for the CDR3: TGTGCCACCAGCAGAGTGGACTTCTACAATGAGCAGTTCTTC. The full variable domain, rest sourced from reference TRBV15 and TRBJ2-1, is DAMVIQNPRYQVTQFGKPVTLSCSQTLNHNVMYWYQQKSSQAPKLLFHYYDKDFNNEADTPDNFQSRRPNTSFCFLDIRSPGLGDTAMYLCATSRVDFYNEQFFGPGTRLTVL.

The CDR3: CRVSKAGGRGNEQFF. In DNA, the CDR3 is TGCAGGGTATCGAAGGCGGGAGGAAGGGGCAATGAGCAGTTCTTC. The gene calls are TRBV20-1 and TRBJ2-1, with 8 bases fitting TRBD2. The germline CDR1 and CDR2 sequences are DFQATT and SNEGSKA (reference sequence). The CDR3 contains 15 residues.

There are many counts of this clonotype. The rearrangement uses TRBV24-1 and TRBJ2-1, with D possibly TRBD1 on 6 matching bases. Trimming left V 0 bases short and J 4 bases short, with 12 bases between. There are 16 residues in the CDR3. Germline assignment: CDR1 KGHDR and CDR2 SFDVKD. The CDR3 spells CATSDLSGENYNEQFF. CDR3 in DNA: TGTGCCACCAGTGATTTGTCAGGGGAGAATTACAATGAGCAGTTCTTC.

V usage is TRBV19 and J usage is TRBJ2-5, with D unresolved. V lost 2 bases and J 5 bases, leaving 12 bases between the germline ends. Germline V gene lookup returns CDR1 LNHDA and CDR2 SQIVND (reference sequence). This CDR3 has 14 amino acids. CDR3 region: CASSISSPGETQYF. In nucleotides, the CDR3 is TGTGCCAGTAGTATATCTAGTCCTGGGGAGACCCAGTACTTC.

This clonotype came up a few times. This sequence joins TRBV20-1 and TRBJ2-1; no clear D gene. This CDR3 region has 13 residues. With 6 bases removed from V and 0 bases from J, the gap between germline ends came to 9 bases. Germline assignment: CDR1 DFQATT and CDR2 SNEGSKA (reference sequence). CDR3 nucleotide sequence: TGCAGTGCCCCGGGCGGCTCCTACAATGAGCAGTTCTTC. Its protein product is CSAPGGSYNEQFF.

The chain combines TRBV5-5 with TRBJ2-3; unclear D gene. The V end was cut by 0 bases, the J end by 0 bases, with 11 bases between. The CDR3 runs 16 residues. CDR1 is SGHKS, CDR2 YYEKEE, per germline (reference sequence). DNA for the CDR3: TGTGCCAGCAGCTTGGTCTACGGGTTAAGCACAGATACGCAGTATTTT. Its translation: CASSLVYGLSTDTQYF.

This chain joins TRBV7-2 and TRBJ1-1; D might be TRBD1 (5 bases). Germline V CDR1 and CDR2: SGHTA, FQGNSA. The CDR3 has 17 amino acids. V was cut by 1 base and J by 7 bases, with 22 bases left in between. For the CDR3, the DNA is TGTGCCAGCAGCTTAGTAGGGCAGGGCGTGCCCCGGCTTGAAGCTTTCTTT. It translates to CASSLVGQGVPRLEAFF.

The chain has TRBV5-6 and TRBJ2-3, with D possibly matching TRBD2 (6 bases). V lost 0 bases and J 7 bases, leaving 15 bases between the germline ends. Germline lookup yields CDR1 SGHDT and CDR2 YYEEEE. The length of the CDR3 is 15 residues. The CDR3 region is CASSLGLVEHYTQYF. The CDR3 nucleotides are TGTGCCAGCAGCTTGGGACTAGTTGAACATTATACGCAGTATTTT.

The J gene is TRBJ2-4, the V gene TRBV27; no clear D. Trimming cost V 6 bases and J 6 bases, with 9 bases left between them. The germline gives CDR1 MNHEY, CDR2 SMNVEV (reference sequence). The CDR3 runs 12 residues. In DNA form, the CDR3 reads TGTGCCAGCAGGTCGACACCAAACATTCAGTACTTC. Protein sequence: CASRSTPNIQYF.

This clonotype has ten or more counts. The V gene is TRBV5-1, the J gene TRBJ2-1; unclear D gene. Between the trimmed V and J ends, which lost 0 bases and 9 bases, there was a span of 10 bases. Germline V gene sequence: CDR1 SGHRS, CDR2 YFSETQ. CDR3 length equals 13 residues. The CDR3 protein is CASSLAEAGEQFF. CDR3 DNA sequence: TGCGCCAGCAGCTTGGCCGAGGCTGGTGAGCAGTTCTTC. The whole variable domain, filled in from reference TRBV5-1 and TRBJ2-1, reads KAGVTQTPRYLIKTRGQQVTLSCSPISGHRSVSWYQQTPGQGLQFLFEYFSETQRNKGNFPGRFSGRQFSNSRSEMNVSTLELGDSALYLCASSLAEAGEQFFGPGTRLTVL.

This chain connects TRBV5-1 to TRBJ2-3; maybe TRBD2 (6 bases). The V gene's germline CDR1 is SGHRS and CDR2 YFSETQ. Trimming cost V 0 bases and J 6 bases, with 11 bases left between them. This CDR3 has 14 residues. The CDR3 loop reads CASSLGGMADTQYF. CDR3 in DNA: TGCGCCAGCAGCTTGGGCGGGATGGCGGATACGCAGTATTTT. Supplemented by reference TRBV5-1 and TRBJ2-3, the full variable domain reads KAGVTQTPRYLIKTRGQQVTLSCSPISGHRSVSWYQQTPGQGLQFLFEYFSETQRNKGNFPGRFSGRQFSNSRSEMNVSTLELGDSALYLCASSLGGMADTQYFGPGTRLTVL.

This sequence joins TRBV28 and TRBJ1-6, with TRBD1 matching 8 bases. Germline lookup yields CDR1 MDHEN and CDR2 SYDVKM. With V trimmed by 8 bases and J by 9 bases, 12 bases remained unmatched. This CDR3 is 15 amino acids long. CDR3 amino acids: CASRAGDRIASPLHF. The CDR3 region has the DNA TGTGCCAGCCGTGCCGGGGACAGGATCGCTTCACCCCTCCACTTT.

In this sample, this clonotype turned up a few times. The chain recombines TRBV5-1 with TRBJ1-1, with D tentatively TRBD1 (5 bases). Trimming pared 0 bases from V and 4 bases from J, leaving 13 bases between. Germline V gives CDR1 SGHRS, CDR2 YFSETQ. The CDR3 extends over 15 amino acids. CDR3: CASSLDEGRGTEAFF. CDR3 coding DNA: TGCGCCAGCAGCTTGGACGAGGGAAGGGGCACTGAAGCTTTCTTT.

This chain joins TRBV29-1 and TRBJ1-1; tentatively, D is TRBD1 (5 bases). Germline-derived CDR1 and CDR2 are SQVTM and ANQGSEA. V was trimmed by 3 bases and J by 5 bases, leaving 13 bases between them. The CDR3 is made up of 13 amino acids. Here the CDR3 DNA reads TGCAGCGTTGATGGGCAGGGCAGTACTGAAGCTTTCTTT. Protein: CSVDGQGSTEAFF.

This clonotype was observed a handful of times. The genes are TRBV5-5 and TRBJ1-5; 7 bases fit TRBD1. The J segment lost 4 bases and the V segment lost 3 bases, leaving 4 bases of the junction unmatched. Germline loops: CDR1 SGHKS, CDR2 YYEKEE (reference sequence). The CDR3 runs to 14 residues. The CDR3 here is CASSSGTANQPQHF. The CDR3 DNA follows: TGTGCCAGCAGCTCCGGGACAGCGAATCAGCCCCAGCATTTT.

A few counts support this clonotype. The chain uses TRBV3-1 and TRBJ1-4; 8 bases line up with TRBD1. Germline CDR1 and CDR2: LGHDT and YNNKEL (reference sequence). This CDR3 has 15 amino acids. Germline trimming cut 1 base from V and 5 bases from J; bases unmatched to any gene: 3. CDR3 region: CASSQVRGQNEKLFF. CDR3 bases: TGTGCCAGCAGCCAAGTCAGGGGGCAAAATGAAAAACTGTTTTTT. The variable domain in full, with the rest retrieved from reference TRBV3-1 and TRBJ1-4, is DTAVSQTPKYLVTQMGNDKSIKCEQNLGHDTMYWYKQDSKKFLKIMFSYNNKELIINETVPNRFSPKSPDKAHLNLHINSLELGDSAVYFCASSQVRGQNEKLFFGSGTQLSVL.

This clonotype occurred a few times. For the CDR3, the DNA is TGTGCCAGCAGTTACGGGACAGGGGTTCGGAATGAGCAGTTCTTC. Translation: CASSYGTGVRNEQFF. The chain couples TRBV6-5 to TRBJ2-1, with 10 bases that match TRBD1. This CDR3 is built from 15 residues. Unmatched junction bases numbered 5, after V lost 2 bases and J lost 7 bases. CDR1 is MNHEY and CDR2 is SVGAGI in the germline V gene.

This clonotype has only a few counts. The gene calls are TRBV13 and TRBJ2-3, with D possibly being TRBD1 or TRBD2 (6 bases each). Germline CDR1 and CDR2: PRHDT and FYEKMQ (reference sequence). CDR3 length: 14 amino acids. Trimming took 7 bases from V and 2 from J, leaving 13 bases between them. The CDR3 spells CASTLRGATDTQYF. The CDR3 DNA is TGTGCCAGCACATTGAGGGGGGCCACAGATACGCAGTATTTT.

This clonotype has only a few counts. The rearrangement links TRBV20-1 to TRBJ2-1; 10 positions match TRBD1. Trimming cost V 3 bases and J 10 bases; bases outside gene matches: 12. CDR1 is DFQATT, CDR2 SNEGSKA, per germline (reference sequence). The CDR3 has 15 residues. CDR3 nucleotide sequence: TGCAGTGCTAGGAAACCGGGACAGGGGATTAGGGAGCAGTTCTTC. Translating gives CSARKPGQGIREQFF.

This clonotype was found many times. The chain carries TRBV3-1 and TRBJ1-1, with D possibly matching TRBD1 (5 bases). Germline CDR1 is LGHDT and CDR2 is YNNKEL (reference sequence). The CDR3 is made up of 13 amino acids. Trimming removed 6 bases at V and 4 bases at J, with 12 bases between. The CDR3 is CASSPWGTTEAFF. The CDR3 bases are TGTGCCAGCAGTCCCTGGGGGACCACTGAAGCTTTCTTT.

This clonotype showed up many times. This chain connects TRBV24-1 to TRBJ2-2, with D possibly being TRBD1 or TRBD2 (6 bases each). V was cut by 4 bases and J by 1 base, with 15 bases left in between. Germline loops: CDR1 KGHDR, CDR2 SFDVKD. The CDR3 sequence is 17 residues long. CDR3 in amino acids: CATSETSGAKNTGELFF. The DNA for the CDR3 is TGTGCCACCAGTGAGACTTCGGGGGCCAAGAACACCGGGGAGCTGTTTTTT.

In its sample, this clonotype was seen a few times. The CDR3 here is CASSSAPSETQYF. The CDR3 DNA reads TGCGCCAGCAGCTCCGCCCCCTCCGAGACCCAGTACTTC. This chain uses TRBV5-1 with TRBJ2-5; D unclear. This CDR3 region has 13 residues. CDR1 and CDR2 from the germline V gene are SGHRS and YFSETQ. The ends were cut back, 3 bases at V and 5 bases at J, with 11 bases in the middle.